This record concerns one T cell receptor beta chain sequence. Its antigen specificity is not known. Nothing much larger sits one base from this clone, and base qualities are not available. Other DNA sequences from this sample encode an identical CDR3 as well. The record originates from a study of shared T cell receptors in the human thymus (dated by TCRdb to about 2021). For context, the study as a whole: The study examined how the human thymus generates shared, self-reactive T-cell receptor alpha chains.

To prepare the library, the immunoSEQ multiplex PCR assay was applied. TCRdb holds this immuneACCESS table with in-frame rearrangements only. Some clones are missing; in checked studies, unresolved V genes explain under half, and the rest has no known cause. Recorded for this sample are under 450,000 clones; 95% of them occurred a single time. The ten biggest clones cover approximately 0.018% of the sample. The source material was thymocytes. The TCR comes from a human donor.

The CDR3 protein: CASSPPGGNQPQHF. The nucleotide sequence is given as TGTGCCAGCTCACCACCGGGGGGCAATCAGCCCCAGCATTTT. The chain joins TRBV18 to TRBJ1-5; D gene: possibly TRBD1, on 5 matching bases. The CDR3 sequence holds 14 residues, the cysteine and phenylalanine included. The read is trimmed to its CDR3 DNA, 42 bases read in frame from base 1. From the germline V gene, CDR1 is KGHSH and CDR2 is LQKENI. The junction carries 5 bases between V and J, which are trimmed by 0 bases and 2 bases respectively.